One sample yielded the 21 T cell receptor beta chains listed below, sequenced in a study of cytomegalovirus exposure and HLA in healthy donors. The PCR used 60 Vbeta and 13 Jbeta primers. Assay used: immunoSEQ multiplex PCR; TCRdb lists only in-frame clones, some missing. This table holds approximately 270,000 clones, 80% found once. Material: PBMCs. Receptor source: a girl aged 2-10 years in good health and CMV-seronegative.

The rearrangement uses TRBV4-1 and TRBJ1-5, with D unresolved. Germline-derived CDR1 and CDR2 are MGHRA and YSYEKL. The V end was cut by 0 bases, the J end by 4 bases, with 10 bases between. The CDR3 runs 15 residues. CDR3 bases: TGCGCCAGCAGCCAAGATCTGCCGGAGAATCAGCCCCAGCATTTT. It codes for CASSQDLPENQPQHF.

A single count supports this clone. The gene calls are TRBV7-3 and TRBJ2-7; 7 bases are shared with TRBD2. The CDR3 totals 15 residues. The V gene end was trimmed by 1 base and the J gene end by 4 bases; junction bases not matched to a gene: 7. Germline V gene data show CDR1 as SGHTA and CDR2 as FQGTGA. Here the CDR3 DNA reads TGTGCCAGCAGCTTAAGGCCAAGCGGGGATTACGAGCAGTACTTC. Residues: CASSLRPSGDYEQYF.

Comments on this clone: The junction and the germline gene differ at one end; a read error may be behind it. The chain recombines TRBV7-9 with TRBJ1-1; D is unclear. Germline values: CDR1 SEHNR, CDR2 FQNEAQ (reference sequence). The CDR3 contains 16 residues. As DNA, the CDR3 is TGTTCCAGCAGCTTAGCCGAGTTCATCGTCAACACTGAAGCTTTCTTT. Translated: CSSSLAEFIVNTEAFF.

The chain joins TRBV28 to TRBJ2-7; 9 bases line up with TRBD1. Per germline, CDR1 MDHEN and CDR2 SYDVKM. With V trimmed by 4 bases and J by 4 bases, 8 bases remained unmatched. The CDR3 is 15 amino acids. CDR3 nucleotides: TGTGCCAGCAGTTCAATCCGGGACAGGGCTTACGAGCAGTACTTC. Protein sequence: CASSSIRDRAYEQYF.

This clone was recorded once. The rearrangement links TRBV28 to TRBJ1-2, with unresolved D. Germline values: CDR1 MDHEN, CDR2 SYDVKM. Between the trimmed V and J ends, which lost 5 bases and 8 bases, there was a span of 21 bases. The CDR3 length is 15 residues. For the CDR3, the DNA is TGTGCCAGCAGTCCAGATATGCCCGGGGTGCGAGGCTACACCTTC. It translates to CASSPDMPGVRGYTF.

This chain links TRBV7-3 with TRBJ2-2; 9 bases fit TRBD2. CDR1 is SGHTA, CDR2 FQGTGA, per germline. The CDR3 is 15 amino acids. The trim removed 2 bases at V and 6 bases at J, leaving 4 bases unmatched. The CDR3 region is CASSLVLAGPGELFF. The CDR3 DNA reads TGTGCCAGCAGCTTAGTTCTAGCGGGGCCCGGGGAGCTGTTTTTT.

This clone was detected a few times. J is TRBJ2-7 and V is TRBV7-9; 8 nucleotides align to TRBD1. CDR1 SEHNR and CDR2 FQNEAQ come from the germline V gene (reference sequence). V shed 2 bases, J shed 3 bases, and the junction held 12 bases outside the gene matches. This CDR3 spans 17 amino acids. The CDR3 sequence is CASSLPNQGARLYEQYF. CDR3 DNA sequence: TGTGCCAGCAGCTTACCGAACCAGGGGGCGAGGCTCTACGAGCAGTACTTC.

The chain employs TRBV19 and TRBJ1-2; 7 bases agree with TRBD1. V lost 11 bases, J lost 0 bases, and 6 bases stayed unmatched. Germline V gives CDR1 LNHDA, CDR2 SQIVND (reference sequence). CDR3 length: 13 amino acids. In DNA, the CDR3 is TGTGCCGCCACCGGGACAGCTAACTATGGCTACACCTTC. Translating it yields CAATGTANYGYTF. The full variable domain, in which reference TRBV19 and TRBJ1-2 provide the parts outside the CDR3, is DGGITQSPKYLFRKEGQNVTLSCEQNLNHDAMYWYRQDPGQGLRLIYYSQIVNDFQKGDIAEGYSVSREKKESFPLTVTSAQKNPTAFYLCAATGTANYGYTFGSGTRLTVV.

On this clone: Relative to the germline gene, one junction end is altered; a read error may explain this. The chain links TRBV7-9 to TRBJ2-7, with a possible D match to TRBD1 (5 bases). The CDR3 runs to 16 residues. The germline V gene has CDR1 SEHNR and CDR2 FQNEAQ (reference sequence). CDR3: CSSSLRSARVPYEQYF. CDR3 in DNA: TGTTCCAGCAGCCTAAGGTCTGCCAGGGTTCCCTACGAGCAGTACTTC.

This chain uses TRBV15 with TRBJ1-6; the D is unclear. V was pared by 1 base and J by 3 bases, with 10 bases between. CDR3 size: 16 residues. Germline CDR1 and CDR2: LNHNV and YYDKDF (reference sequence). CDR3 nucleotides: TGTGCCACCAGCAGAGGGGTCGAGGACTATAATTCACCCCTCCACTTT. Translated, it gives CATSRGVEDYNSPLHF.

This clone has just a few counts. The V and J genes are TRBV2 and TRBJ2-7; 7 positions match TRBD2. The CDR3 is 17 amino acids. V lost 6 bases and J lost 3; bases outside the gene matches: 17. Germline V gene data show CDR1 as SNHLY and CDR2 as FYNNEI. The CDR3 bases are TGTGCCAGCAGGGACCTTAATATATTTACTAGCGACTACGAGCAGTACTTC. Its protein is CASRDLNIFTSDYEQYF.

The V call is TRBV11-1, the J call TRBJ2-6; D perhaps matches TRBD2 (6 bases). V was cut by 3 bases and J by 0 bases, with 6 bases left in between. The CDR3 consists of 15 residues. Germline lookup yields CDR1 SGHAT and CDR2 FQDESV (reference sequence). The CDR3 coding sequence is TGTGCCAGCAGCTTCGGGGGCTCTGGGGCCAACGTCCTGACTTTC. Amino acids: CASSFGGSGANVLTF.

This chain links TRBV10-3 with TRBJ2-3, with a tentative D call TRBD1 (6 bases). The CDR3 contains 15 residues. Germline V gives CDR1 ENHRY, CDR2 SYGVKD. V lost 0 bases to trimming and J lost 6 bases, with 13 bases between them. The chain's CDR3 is CAISESSRGTDTQYF. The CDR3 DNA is TGTGCCATCAGTGAGTCGAGTAGGGGGACGGATACGCAGTATTTT.

CDR3 nucleotides: TGTGCCAGCAGCACAGGGGGCGAATCAAATCAGCCCCAGCATTTT. Translating it yields CASSTGGESNQPQHF. This sequence joins TRBV4-2 and TRBJ1-5; 9 bases agree with TRBD1. Looked up from germline, CDR1 is LGHNA and CDR2 is YNFKEQ. The CDR3 sequence is 15 residues long. J lost 4 bases, V lost 5 bases, and 6 bases had no gene match.

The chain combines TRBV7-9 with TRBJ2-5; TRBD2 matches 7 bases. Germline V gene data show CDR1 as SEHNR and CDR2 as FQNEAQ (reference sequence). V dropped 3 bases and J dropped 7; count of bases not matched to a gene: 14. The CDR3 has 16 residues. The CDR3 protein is CASSFPPSGGFGTQYF. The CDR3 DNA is TGTGCCAGCAGCTTTCCCCCGTCCGGGGGGTTTGGGACCCAGTACTTC.

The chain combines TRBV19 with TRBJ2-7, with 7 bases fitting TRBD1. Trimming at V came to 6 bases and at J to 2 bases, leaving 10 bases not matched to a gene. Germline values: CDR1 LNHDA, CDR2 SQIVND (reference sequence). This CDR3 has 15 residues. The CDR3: CASRLGTVHTYEQYF. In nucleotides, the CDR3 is TGTGCCAGTAGACTGGGGACAGTGCATACCTACGAGCAGTACTTC.

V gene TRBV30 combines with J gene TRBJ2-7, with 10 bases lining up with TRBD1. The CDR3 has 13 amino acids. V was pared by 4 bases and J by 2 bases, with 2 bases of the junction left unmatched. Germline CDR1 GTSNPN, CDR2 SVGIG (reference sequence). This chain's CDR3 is CAWTGQGTYEQYF. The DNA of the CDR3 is TGTGCCTGGACGGGACAGGGGACCTACGAGCAGTACTTC.

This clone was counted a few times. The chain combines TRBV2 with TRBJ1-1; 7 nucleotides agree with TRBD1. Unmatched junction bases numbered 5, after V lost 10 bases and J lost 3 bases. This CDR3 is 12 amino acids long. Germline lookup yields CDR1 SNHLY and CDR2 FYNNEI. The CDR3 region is CANNRGDTEAFF. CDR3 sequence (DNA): TGTGCCAATAACAGGGGTGACACTGAAGCTTTCTTT.

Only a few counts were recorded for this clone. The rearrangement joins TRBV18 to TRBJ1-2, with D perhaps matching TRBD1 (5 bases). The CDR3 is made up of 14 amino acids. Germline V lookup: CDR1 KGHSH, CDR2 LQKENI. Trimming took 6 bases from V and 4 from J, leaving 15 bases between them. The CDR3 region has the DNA TGTGCCAGCTCGCAACAAGACAGCCCCTATGGCTACACCTTC. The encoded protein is CASSQQDSPYGYTF. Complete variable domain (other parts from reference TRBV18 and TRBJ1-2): NAGVMQNPRHLVRRRGQEARLRCSPMKGHSHVYWYRQLPEEGLKFMVYLQKENIIDESGMPKERFSAEFPKEGPSILRIQQVVRGDSAAYFCASSQQDSPYGYTFGSGTRLTVV.

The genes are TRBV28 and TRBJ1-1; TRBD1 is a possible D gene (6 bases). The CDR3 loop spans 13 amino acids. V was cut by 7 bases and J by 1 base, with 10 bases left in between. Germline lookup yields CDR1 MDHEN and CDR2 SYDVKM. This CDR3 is CASMNRENTEAFF. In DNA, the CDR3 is TGTGCCAGCATGAACAGGGAGAACACTGAAGCTTTCTTT.

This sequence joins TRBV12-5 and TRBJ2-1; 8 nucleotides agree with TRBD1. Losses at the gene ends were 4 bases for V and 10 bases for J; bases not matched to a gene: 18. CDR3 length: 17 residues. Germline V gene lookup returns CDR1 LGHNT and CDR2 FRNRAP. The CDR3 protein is CASGSARDRNWGMEQFF. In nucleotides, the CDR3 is TGTGCTAGTGGTTCCGCCCGGGACAGGAATTGGGGGATGGAGCAGTTCTTC.